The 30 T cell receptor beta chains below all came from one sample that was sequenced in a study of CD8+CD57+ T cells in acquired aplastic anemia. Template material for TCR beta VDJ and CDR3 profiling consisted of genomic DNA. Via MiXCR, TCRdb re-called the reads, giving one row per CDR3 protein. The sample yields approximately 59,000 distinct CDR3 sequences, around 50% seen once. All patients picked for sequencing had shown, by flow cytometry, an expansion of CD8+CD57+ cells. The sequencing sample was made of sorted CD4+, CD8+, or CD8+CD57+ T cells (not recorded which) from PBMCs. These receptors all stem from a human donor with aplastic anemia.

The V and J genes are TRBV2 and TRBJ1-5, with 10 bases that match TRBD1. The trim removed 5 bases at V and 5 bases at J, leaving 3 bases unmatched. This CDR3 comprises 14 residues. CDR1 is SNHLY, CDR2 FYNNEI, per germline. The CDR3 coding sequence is TGTGCCAGCAGTTTTGGGACAGGGGATCAGCCCCAGCATTTT. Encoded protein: CASSFGTGDQPQHF.

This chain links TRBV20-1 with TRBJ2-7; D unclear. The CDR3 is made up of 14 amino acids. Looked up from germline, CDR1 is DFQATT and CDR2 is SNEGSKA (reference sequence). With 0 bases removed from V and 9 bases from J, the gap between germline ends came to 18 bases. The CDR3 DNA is TGCAGTGCTAGAGATTCACGTCCAACAGTTGGGCAGTACGTC. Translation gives CSARDSRPTVGQYV.

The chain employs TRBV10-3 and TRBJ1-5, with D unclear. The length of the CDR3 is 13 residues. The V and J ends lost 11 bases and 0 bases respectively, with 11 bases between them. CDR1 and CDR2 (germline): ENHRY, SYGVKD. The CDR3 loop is CAVGTGSNQPQHF. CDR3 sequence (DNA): TGTGCCGTCGGCACGGGTAGCAATCAGCCCCAGCATTTT.

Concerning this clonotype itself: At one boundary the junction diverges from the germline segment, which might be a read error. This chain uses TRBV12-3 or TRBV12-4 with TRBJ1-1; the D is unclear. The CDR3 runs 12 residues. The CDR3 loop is CGSTPVGTEALF. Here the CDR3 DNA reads TGTGGCAGCACTCCCGTGGGCACTGAAGCCCTCTTT.

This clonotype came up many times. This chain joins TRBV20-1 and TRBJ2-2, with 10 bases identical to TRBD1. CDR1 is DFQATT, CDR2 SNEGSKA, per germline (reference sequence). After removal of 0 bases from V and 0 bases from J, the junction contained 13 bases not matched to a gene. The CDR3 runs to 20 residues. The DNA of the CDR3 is TGCAGTGCTAGAGATATAATCGGGGGACAGGGGACTTCGAACACCGGGGAGCTGTTTTTT. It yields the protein CSARDIIGGQGTSNTGELFF.

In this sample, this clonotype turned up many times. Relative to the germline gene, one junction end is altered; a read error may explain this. CDR3 sequence reads: CASSLAAGVYGYTF. CDR3 bases: TGTGCTAGCAGCTTAGCGGCAGGGGTGTATGGCTACACCTTC. The V and J genes are TRBV7-7 and TRBJ1-2; D may be TRBD1 (6 bases). CDR1 SSHAT and CDR2 FNYEAQ come from the germline V gene (reference sequence). This CDR3 is 14 amino acids long.

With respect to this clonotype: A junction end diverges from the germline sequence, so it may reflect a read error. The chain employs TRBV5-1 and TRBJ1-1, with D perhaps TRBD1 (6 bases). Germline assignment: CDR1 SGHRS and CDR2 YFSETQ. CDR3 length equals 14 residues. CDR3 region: CANSFGTLNTEAFF. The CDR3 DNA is TGCGCCAACAGCTTCGGGACACTGAACACTGAAGCTTTCTTT.

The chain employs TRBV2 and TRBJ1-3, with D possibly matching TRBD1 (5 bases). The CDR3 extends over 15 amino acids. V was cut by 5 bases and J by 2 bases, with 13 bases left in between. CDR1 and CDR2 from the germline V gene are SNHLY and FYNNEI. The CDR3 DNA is TGTGCCAGCAGTTGGGACGGCCCGGCTGGAAACACCATATATTTT. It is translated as CASSWDGPAGNTIYF.

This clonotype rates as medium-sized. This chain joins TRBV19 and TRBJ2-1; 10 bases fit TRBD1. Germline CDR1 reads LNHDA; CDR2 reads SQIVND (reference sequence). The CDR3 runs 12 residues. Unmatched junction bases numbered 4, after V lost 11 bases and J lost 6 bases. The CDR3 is CASRTGGNEQFF. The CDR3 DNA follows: TGTGCCTCGCGGACAGGGGGCAATGAGCAGTTCTTC.

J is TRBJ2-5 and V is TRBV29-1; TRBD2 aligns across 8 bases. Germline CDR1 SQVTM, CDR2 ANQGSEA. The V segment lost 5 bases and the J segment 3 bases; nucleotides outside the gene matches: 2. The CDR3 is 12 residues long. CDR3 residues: CSVSGGEETQYF. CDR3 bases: TGCAGCGTTAGCGGGGGCGAAGAGACCCAGTACTTC.

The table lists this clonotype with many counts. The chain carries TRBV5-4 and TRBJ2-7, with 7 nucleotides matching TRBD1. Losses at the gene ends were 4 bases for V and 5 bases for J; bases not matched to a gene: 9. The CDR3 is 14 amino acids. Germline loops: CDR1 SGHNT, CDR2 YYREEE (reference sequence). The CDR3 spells CASSTDRAGDEQYV. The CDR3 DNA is TGTGCCAGCAGCACCGACAGGGCGGGTGACGAGCAGTACGTC.

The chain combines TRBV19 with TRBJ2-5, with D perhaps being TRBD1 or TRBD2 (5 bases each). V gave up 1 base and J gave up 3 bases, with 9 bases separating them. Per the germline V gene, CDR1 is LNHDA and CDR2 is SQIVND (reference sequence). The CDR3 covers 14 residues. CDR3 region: CASSIGRGEETQYF. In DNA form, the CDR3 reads TGTGCCAGTAGTATAGGGAGAGGGGAAGAGACCCAGTACTTC.

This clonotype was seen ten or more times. The CDR3 loop is CAISETRSGLAGNTGELFF. As DNA, the CDR3 is TGTGCCATCAGTGAGACCAGGTCCGGACTAGCGGGGAACACCGGGGAGCTGTTTTTT. The chain couples TRBV10-3 to TRBJ2-2; TRBD2 matches 11 bases. The CDR3 length is 19 residues. The J segment lost 1 base and the V segment lost 2 bases, leaving 9 bases of the junction unmatched. The germline gives CDR1 ENHRY, CDR2 SYGVKD.

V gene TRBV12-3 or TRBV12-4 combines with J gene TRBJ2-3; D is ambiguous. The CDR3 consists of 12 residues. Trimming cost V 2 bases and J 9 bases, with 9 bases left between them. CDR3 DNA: TGTGCCAGCAGTTTATTGGGAAAAACGCAGTATTTT. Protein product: CASSLLGKTQYF.

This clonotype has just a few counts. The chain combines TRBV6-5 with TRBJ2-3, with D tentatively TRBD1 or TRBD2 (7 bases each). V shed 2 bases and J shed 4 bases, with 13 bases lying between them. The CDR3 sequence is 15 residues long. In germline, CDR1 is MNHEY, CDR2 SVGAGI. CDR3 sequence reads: CASSYQAGGADTQYF. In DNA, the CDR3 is TGTGCCAGCAGTTACCAGGCAGGGGGGGCAGATACGCAGTATTTT.

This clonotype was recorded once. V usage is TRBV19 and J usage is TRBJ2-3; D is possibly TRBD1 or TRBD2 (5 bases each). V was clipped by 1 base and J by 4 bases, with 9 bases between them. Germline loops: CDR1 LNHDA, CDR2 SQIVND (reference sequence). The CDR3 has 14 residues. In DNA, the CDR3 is TGTGCCAGTAGTATAGGGGGACCCCCAGATACGCAGTATTTT. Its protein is CASSIGGPPDTQYF.

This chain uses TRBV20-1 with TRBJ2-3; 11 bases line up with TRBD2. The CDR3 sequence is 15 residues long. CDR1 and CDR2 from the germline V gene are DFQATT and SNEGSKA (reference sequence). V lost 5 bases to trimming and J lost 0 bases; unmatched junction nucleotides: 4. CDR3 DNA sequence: TGCAGTGCTGGGACTAGCGGCTTTAGCACAGATACGCAGTATTTT. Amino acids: CSAGTSGFSTDTQYF.

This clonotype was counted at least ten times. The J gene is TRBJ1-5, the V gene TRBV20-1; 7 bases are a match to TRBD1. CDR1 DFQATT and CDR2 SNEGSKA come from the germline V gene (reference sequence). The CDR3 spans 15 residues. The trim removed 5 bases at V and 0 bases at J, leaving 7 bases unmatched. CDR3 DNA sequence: TGCAGTGCTCCGACAGGGCTCGATAGCAATCAGCCCCAGCATTTT. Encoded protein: CSAPTGLDSNQPQHF.

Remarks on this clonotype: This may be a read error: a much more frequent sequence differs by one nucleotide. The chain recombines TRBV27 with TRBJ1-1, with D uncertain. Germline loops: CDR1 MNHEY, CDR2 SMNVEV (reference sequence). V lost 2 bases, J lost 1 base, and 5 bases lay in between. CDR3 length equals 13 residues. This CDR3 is CASSLGSNTEAFF. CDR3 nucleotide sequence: TGTGCCAGCAGTTTAGGGTCGAACACTGAAGCTTTCTTT.

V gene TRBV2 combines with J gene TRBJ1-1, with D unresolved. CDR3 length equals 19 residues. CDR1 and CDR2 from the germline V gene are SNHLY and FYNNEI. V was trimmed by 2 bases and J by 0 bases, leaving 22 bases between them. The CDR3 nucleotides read TGTGCCAGCAGTGAATCCGGTCCCGAATACGCAGTAATGAACACTGAAGCTTTCTTT. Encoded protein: CASSESGPEYAVMNTEAFF.

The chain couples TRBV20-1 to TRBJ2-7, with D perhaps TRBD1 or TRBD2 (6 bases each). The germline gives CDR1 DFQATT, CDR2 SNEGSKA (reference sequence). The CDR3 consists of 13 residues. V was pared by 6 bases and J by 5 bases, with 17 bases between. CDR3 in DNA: TGCAGTGCGCCTTCCAGGGGACTCGACGAGCAGTACTTC. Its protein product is CSAPSRGLDEQYF.

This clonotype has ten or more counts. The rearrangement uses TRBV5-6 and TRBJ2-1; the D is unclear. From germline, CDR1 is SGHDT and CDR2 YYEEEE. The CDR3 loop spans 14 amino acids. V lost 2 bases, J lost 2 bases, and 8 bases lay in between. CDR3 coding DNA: TGTGCCAGCAGCTTTAGCATAACCTACAATGAGCAGTTCTTC. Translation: CASSFSITYNEQFF. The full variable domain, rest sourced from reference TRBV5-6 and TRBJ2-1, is DAGVTQSPTHLIKTRGQQVTLRCSPKSGHDTVSWYQQALGQGPQFIFQYYEEEERQRGNFPDRFSGHQFPNYSSELNVNALLLGDSALYLCASSFSITYNEQFFGPGTRLTVL.

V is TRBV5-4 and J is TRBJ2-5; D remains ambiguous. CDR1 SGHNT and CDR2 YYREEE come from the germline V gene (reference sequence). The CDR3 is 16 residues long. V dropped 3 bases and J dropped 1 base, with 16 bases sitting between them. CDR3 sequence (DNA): TGTGCCAGCAGCTCTTGGCATATGGCCCCCCAAGAGACCCAGTACTTC. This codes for CASSSWHMAPQETQYF.

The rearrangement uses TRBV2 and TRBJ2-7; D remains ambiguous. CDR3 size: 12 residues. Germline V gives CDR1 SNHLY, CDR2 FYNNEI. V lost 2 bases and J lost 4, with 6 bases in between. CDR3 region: CASSEQAYEQYF. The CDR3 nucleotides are TGTGCCAGCAGTGAACAGGCATACGAGCAGTACTTC.

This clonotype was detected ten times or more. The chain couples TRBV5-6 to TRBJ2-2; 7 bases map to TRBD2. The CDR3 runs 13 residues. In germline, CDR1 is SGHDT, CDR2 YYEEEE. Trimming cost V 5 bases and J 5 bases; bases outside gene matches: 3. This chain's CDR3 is CASRGGNTGELFF. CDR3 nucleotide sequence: TGTGCCAGCAGGGGAGGGAATACCGGGGAGCTGTTTTTT.

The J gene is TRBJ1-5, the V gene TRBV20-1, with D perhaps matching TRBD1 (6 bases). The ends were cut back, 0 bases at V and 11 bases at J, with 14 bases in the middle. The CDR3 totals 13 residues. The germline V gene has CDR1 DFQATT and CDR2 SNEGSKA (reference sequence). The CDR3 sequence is CSARDLGGPSQHF. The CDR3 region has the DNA TGCAGTGCTAGAGATCTAGGGGGGCCCTCCCAGCATTTT.

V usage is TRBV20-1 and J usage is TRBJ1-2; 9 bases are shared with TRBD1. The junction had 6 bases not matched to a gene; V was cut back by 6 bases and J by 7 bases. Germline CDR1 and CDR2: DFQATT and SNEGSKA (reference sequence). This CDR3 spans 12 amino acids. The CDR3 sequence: CSAAGQGPGYTF. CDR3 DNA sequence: TGCAGTGCCGCTGGACAGGGGCCTGGCTACACCTTC.

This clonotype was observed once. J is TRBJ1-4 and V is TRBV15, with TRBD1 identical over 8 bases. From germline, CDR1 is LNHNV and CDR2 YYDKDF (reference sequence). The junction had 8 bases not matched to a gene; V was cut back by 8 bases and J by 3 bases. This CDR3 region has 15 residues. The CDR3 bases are TGTGCCACCGGTTATCTGACAGGGGCTAATGAAAAACTGTTTTTT. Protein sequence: CATGYLTGANEKLFF.

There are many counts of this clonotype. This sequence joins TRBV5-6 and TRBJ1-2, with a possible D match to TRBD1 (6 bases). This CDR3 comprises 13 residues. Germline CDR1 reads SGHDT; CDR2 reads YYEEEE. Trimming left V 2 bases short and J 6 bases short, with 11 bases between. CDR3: CASSLYREDGYTF. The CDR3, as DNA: TGTGCCAGCAGCTTATACAGGGAAGATGGCTACACCTTC.

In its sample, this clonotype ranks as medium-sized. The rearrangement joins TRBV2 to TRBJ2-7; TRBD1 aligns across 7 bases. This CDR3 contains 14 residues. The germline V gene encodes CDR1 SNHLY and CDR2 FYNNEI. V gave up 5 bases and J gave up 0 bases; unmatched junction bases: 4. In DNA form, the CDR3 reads TGTGCCAGCAGTCAACGGGACAGCTCCTACGAGCAGTACGTC. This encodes CASSQRDSSYEQYV.